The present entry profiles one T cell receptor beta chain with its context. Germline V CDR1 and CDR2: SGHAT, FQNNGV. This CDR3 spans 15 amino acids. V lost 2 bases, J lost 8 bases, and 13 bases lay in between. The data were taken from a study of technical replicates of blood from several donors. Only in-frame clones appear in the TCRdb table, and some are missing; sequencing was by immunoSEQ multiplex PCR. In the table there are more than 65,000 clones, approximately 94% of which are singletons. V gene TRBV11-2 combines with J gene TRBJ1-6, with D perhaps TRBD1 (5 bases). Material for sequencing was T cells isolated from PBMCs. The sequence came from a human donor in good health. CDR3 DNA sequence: TGTGCCAGCAGCTTACTTCCTAGGGGTTATTCACCCCTCCACTTT. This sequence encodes CASSLLPRGYSPLHF.